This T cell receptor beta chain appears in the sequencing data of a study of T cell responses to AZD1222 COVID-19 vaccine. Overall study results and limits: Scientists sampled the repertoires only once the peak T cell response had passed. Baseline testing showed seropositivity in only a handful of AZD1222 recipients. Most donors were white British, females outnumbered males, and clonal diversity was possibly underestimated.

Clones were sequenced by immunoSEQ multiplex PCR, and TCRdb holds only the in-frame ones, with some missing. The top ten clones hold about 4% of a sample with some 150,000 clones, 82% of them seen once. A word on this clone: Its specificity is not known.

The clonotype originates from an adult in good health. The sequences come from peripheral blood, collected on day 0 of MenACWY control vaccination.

CDR3 DNA: TGTGCCAGCAGTTTTTCGGCAGGGTCGTCTCAGCCCCAGCATTTT. It encodes CASSFSAGSSQPQHF. V gene TRBV6-5 combines with J gene TRBJ1-5; perhaps TRBD1 as D (5 bases). Germline values: CDR1 MNHEY, CDR2 SVGAGI. CDR3 length: 15 residues. Deletions cut 4 bases from V and 6 bases from J, with 16 bases between.